Each of the 7 T cell receptor beta chains below was sequenced from the same sample in a study of T-cell memory formation after mild COVID-19. One entry per CDR3 protein results from TCRdb running MiXCR on the 5' RACE reads. Of some 130,000 distinct CDR3 sequences in the sample, 16% were seen once. The sample taken for sequencing was PBMCs or a T cell subset sorted from them (not recorded which). Receptor source: an adult woman who had mild COVID-19 (a few samples of this study predate the infection). Cell type and time point are not known.

J is TRBJ2-5 and V is TRBV5-1; 9 bases line up with TRBD1. CDR3 size: 15 residues. The V gene's germline CDR1 is SGHRS and CDR2 YFSETQ. The V segment lost 4 bases and the J segment 1 base; nucleotides outside the gene matches: 5. The CDR3 DNA reads as TGCGCCAGCAGCCGGGAGACAGGGGGCCAAGAGACCCAGTACTTC. Its protein is CASSRETGGQETQYF.

The J gene is TRBJ2-2, the V gene TRBV5-6; D is perhaps TRBD1 (6 bases). V was trimmed by 4 bases and J by 6 bases, leaving 10 bases between them. Germline CDR1 is SGHDT and CDR2 is YYEEEE. This CDR3 is built from 13 residues. The CDR3 loop is CASSHGQPGELFF. CDR3 coding DNA: TGTGCCAGCAGCCATGGACAGCCCGGGGAGCTGTTTTTT. The full variable domain, rest sourced from reference TRBV5-6 and TRBJ2-2, is DAGVTQSPTHLIKTRGQQVTLRCSPKSGHDTVSWYQQALGQGPQFIFQYYEEEERQRGNFPDRFSGHQFPNYSSELNVNALLLGDSALYLCASSHGQPGELFFGEGSRLTVL.

This clonotype was observed a few times. This chain joins TRBV7-3 and TRBJ2-5, with TRBD1 matching 8 bases. V lost 6 bases, J lost 0 bases, and 6 bases stayed unmatched. The germline V gene encodes CDR1 SGHTA and CDR2 FQGTGA. CDR3 length: 15 amino acids. The CDR3 nucleotides are TGTGCCAGCAGTGACAGGGGAGAGTACCAAGAGACCCAGTACTTC. Amino acids: CASSDRGEYQETQYF.

This clonotype was picked up a small number of times. One base away lies a much larger clone, so this may be a sequencing read error. The rearrangement uses TRBV10-3 and TRBJ2-7; TRBD1 matches 10 bases. CDR1 ENHRY and CDR2 SYGVKD come from the germline V gene. J was trimmed by 7 bases and V by 10 bases; bases with no gene match: 10. CDR3 length equals 13 residues. The CDR3 loop is CATMGTGEGEQYF. The CDR3 nucleotides are TGTGCCACCATGGGGACAGGGGAGGGTGAGCAGTACTTC.

This clonotype was found a few times. The chain combines TRBV5-1 with TRBJ2-5; 13 bases align to TRBD2. V lost 0 bases to trimming and J lost 5 bases; unmatched junction nucleotides: 4. Germline CDR1 SGHRS, CDR2 YFSETQ. The CDR3 covers 16 residues. Written as DNA, the CDR3 is TGCGCCAGCAGCTTGGGGACTAGCGGGAGCCGTGAGACCCAGTACTTC. Its translation: CASSLGTSGSRETQYF.

This clonotype showed up just a few times. V gene TRBV5-5 combines with J gene TRBJ2-4; possible D gene TRBD1, 6 bases. This CDR3 has 14 residues. Germline CDR1 reads SGHKS; CDR2 reads YYEKEE (reference sequence). Trimming removed 4 bases at V and 4 bases at J, with 12 bases between. CDR3 sequence reads: CASSPVRGKNIQYF. The CDR3, as DNA: TGTGCCAGCAGCCCGGTGAGGGGGAAAAACATTCAGTACTTC.

The V gene is TRBV7-8, the J gene TRBJ1-4, with TRBD1 matching over 7 bases. The germline V gene encodes CDR1 SGHVS and CDR2 FQNEAQ. This CDR3 has 16 amino acids. V lost 6 bases, J lost 8 bases, and 15 bases stayed unmatched. The CDR3 DNA follows: TGTGCCAGCAGTTCTACCCAGGGGGGCGCTTACGAAAAACTGTTTTTT. This gives the protein CASSSTQGGAYEKLFF.